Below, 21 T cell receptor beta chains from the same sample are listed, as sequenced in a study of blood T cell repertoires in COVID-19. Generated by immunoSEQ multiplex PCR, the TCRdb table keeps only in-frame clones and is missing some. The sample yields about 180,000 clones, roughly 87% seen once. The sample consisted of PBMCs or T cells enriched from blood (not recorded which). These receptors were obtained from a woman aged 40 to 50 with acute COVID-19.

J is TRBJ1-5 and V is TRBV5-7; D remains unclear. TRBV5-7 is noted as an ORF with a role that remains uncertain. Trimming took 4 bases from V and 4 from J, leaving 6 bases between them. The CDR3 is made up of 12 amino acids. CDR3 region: CASSPGNQPQHF. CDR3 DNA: TGTGCCAGCAGCCCAGGAAATCAGCCCCAGCATTTT.

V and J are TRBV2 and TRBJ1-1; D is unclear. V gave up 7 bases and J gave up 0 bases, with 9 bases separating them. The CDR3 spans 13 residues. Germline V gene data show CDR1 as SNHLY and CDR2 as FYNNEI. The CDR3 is CASKEGLNTEAFF. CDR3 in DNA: TGTGCCAGCAAAGAGGGATTGAACACTGAAGCTTTCTTT.

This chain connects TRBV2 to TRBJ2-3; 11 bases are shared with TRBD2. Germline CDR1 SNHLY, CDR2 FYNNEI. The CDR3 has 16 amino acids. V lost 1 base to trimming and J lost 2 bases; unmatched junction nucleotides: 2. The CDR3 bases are TGTGCCAGCAGTGAAGGACTAGCGGGGCACACAGATACGCAGTATTTT. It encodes CASSEGLAGHTDTQYF.

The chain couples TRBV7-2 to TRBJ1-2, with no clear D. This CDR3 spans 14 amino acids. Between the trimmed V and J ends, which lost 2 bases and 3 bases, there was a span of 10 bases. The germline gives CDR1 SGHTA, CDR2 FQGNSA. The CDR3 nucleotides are TGTGCCAGCAGCTTAATCCCCCAGGACTATGGCTACACCTTC. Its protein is CASSLIPQDYGYTF.

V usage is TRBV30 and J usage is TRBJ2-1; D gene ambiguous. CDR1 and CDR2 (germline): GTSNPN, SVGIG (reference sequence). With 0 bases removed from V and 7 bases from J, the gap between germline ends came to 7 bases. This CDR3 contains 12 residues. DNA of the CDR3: TGTGCCTGGAGTGTACGAGGTAATGAGCAGTTCTTC. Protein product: CAWSVRGNEQFF.

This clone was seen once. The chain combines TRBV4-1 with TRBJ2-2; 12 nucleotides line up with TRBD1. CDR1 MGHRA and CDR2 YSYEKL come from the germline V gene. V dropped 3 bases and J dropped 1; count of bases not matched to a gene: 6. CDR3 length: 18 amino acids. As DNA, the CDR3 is TGCGCCAGCAGCCATACCGGGACAGGGGGCCAGAACACCGGGGAGCTGTTTTTT. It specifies CASSHTGTGGQNTGELFF.

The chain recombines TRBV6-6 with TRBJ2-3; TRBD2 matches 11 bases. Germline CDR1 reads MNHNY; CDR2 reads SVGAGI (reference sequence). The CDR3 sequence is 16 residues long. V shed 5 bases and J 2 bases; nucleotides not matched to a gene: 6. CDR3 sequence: CASSRLAGRDTDTQYF. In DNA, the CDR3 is TGTGCCAGCAGTCGACTAGCGGGGAGGGACACAGATACGCAGTATTTT.

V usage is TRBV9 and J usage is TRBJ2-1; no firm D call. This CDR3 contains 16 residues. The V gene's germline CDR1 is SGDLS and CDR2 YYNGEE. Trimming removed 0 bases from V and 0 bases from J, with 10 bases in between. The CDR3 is CASSVVTPGSYNEQFF. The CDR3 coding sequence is TGTGCCAGCAGCGTAGTGACTCCCGGCTCCTACAATGAGCAGTTCTTC. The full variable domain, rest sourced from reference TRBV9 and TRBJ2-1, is DSGVTQTPKHLITATGQRVTLRCSPRSGDLSVYWYQQSLDQGLQFLIQYYNGEERAKGNILERFSAQQFPDLHSELNLSSLELGDSALYFCASSVVTPGSYNEQFFGPGTRLTVL.

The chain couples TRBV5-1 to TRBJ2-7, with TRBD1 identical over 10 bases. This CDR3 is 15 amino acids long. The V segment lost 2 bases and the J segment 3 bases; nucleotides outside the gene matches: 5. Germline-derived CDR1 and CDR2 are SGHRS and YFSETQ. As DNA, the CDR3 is TGCGCCAGCAGCTTACTCCGGGACAGGGGCTACGAGCAGTACTTC. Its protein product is CASSLLRDRGYEQYF. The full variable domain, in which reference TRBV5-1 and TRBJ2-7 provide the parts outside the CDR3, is KAGVTQTPRYLIKTRGQQVTLSCSPISGHRSVSWYQQTPGQGLQFLFEYFSETQRNKGNFPGRFSGRQFSNSRSEMNVSTLELGDSALYLCASSLLRDRGYEQYFGPGTRLTVT.

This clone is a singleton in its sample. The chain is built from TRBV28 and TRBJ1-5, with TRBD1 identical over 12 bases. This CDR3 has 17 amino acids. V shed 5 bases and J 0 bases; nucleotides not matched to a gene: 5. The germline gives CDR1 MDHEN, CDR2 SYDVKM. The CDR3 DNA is TGTGCCAGCAGTGGGACAGGGGGCCACTATAGCAATCAGCCCCAGCATTTT. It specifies CASSGTGGHYSNQPQHF.

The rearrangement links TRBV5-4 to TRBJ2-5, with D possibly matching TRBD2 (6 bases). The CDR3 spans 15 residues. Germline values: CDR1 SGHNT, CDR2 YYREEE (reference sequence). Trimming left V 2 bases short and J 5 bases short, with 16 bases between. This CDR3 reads CASSFSRRAEETQYF. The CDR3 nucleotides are TGTGCCAGCAGCTTCTCGCGGAGGGCCGAGGAGACCCAGTACTTC.

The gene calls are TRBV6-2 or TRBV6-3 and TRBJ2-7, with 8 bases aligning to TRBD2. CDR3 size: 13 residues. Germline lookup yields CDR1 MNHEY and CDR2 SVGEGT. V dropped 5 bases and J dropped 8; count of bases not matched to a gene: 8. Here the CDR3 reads CASSTGGSRQQYF. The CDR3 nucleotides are TGTGCCAGCAGTACGGGAGGGTCTAGGCAGCAGTACTTC.

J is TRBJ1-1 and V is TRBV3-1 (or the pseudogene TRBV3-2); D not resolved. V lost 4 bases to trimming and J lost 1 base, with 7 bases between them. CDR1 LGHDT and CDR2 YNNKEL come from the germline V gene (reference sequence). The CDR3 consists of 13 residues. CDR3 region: CASSRSENTEAFF. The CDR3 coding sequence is TGTGCCAGCAGCCGCTCAGAGAACACTGAAGCTTTCTTT.

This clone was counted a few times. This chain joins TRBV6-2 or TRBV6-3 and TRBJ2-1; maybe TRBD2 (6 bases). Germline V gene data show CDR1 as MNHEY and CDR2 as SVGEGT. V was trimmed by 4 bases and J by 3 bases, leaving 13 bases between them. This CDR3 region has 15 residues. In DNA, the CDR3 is TGTGCCAGCAGTTCTCCGGGACTGGTCTACAATGAGCAGTTCTTC. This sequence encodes CASSSPGLVYNEQFF.

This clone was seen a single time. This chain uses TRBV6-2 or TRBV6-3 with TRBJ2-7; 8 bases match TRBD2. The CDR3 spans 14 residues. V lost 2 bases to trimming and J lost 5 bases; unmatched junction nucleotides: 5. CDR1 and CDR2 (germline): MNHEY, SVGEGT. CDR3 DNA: TGTGCCAGCAGTTACGTTGGACTAGCTAACGAGCAGTACTTC. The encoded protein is CASSYVGLANEQYF.

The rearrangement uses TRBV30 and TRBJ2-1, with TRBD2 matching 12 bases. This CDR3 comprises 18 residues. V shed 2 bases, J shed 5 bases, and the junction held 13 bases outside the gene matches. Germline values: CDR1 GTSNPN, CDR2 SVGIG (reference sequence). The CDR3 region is CAWSISRTSGALHNEQFF. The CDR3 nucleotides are TGTGCCTGGAGTATCTCAAGGACTAGCGGGGCCCTCCACAATGAGCAGTTCTTC.

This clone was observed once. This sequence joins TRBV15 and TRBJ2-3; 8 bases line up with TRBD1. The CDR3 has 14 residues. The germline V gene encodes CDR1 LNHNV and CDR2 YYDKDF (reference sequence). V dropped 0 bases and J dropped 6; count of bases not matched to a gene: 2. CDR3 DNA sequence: TGTGCCACCAGCAGAGACAGGGGGCGTGATACGCAGTATTTT. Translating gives CATSRDRGRDTQYF.

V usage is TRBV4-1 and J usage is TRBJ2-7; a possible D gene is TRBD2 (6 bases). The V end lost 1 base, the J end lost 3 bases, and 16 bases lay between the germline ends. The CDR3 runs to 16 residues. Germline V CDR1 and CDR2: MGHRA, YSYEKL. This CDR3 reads CASSQAASAMNYEQYF. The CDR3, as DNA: TGCGCCAGCAGCCAAGCCGCTAGCGCGATGAACTACGAGCAGTACTTC.

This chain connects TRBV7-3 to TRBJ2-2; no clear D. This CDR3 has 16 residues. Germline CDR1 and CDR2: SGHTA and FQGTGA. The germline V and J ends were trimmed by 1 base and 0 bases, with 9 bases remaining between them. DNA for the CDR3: TGTGCCAGCAGCTTAAGTCCGTTCGCGAACACCGGGGAGCTGTTTTTT. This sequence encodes CASSLSPFANTGELFF.

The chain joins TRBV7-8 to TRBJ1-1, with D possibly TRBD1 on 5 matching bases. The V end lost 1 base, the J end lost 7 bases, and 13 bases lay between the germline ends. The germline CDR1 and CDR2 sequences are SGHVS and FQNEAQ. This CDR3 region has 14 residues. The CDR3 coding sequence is TGTGCCAGCAGCTTAGAAGCCCGAAGGGGTGAAGCTTTCTTT. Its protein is CASSLEARRGEAFF.

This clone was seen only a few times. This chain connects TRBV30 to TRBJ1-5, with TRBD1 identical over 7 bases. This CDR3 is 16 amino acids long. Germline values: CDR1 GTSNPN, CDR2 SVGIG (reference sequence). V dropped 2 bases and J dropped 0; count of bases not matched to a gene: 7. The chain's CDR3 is CAWSLTGQYSNQPQHF. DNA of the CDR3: TGTGCCTGGAGTTTAACGGGACAGTATAGCAATCAGCCCCAGCATTTT.